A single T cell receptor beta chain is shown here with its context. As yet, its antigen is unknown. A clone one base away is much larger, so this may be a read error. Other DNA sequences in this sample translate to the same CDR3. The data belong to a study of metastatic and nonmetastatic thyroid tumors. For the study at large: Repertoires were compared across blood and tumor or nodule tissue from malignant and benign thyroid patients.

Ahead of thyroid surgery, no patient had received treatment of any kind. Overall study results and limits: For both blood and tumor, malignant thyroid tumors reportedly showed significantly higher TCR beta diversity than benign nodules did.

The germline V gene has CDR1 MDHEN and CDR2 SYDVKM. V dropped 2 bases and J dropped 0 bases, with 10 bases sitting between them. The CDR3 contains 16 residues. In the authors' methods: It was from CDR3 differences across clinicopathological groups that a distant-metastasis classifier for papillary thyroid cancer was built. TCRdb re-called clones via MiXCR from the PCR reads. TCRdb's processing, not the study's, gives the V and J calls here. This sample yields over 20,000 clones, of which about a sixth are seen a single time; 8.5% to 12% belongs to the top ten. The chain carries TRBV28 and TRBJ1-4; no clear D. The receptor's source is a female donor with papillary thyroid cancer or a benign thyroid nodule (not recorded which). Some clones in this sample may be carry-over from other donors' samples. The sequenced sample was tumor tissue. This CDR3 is CASSLPGEATNEKLFF. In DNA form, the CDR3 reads TGTGCCAGCAGTTTACCCGGAGAGGCAACTAATGAAAAACTGTTTTTT.